The 5 T cell receptor beta chains in this list originate from one sample, sequenced in a study of blood T cell repertoires in COVID-19. TCRdb's table, derived via immunoSEQ multiplex PCR, lists solely in-frame clones and lacks some. The table records some 200,000 clones, roughly 80% of them present only once. The sequencing input was PBMCs or T cells enriched from blood (not recorded which). Receptor source: a man between 40 and 49 years old who had recovered from COVID-19.

The V gene is TRBV25-1, the J gene TRBJ1-2, with D uncertain. Trimming removed 5 bases from V and 0 bases from J, with 13 bases in between. The length of the CDR3 is 15 residues. In germline, CDR1 is MGHDK, CDR2 SYGVNS. The CDR3 is CASSPRVTPNYGYTF. The CDR3 DNA reads TGTGCCAGCAGTCCCCGGGTCACCCCTAACTATGGCTACACCTTC.

V gene TRBV9 combines with J gene TRBJ2-1, with TRBD2 identical over 12 bases. Germline CDR1 reads SGDLS; CDR2 reads YYNGEE. Trimming took 2 bases from V and 1 from J; bases not matched to a gene: 10. The length of the CDR3 is 19 residues. The CDR3 DNA reads as TGTGCCAGCAGCGTTACCGGGACTAGCGGGTTTGGATCCTACAATGAGCAGTTCTTC. Protein product: CASSVTGTSGFGSYNEQFF. The variable domain in full, completed from reference TRBV9 and TRBJ2-1, reads DSGVTQTPKHLITATGQRVTLRCSPRSGDLSVYWYQQSLDQGLQFLIQYYNGEERAKGNILERFSAQQFPDLHSELNLSSLELGDSALYFCASSVTGTSGFGSYNEQFFGPGTRLTVL.

In its sample, this clone was seen once. The chain links TRBV10-3 to TRBJ1-3; maybe TRBD1 (5 bases). The germline CDR1 and CDR2 sequences are ENHRY and SYGVKD. The V end was cut by 10 bases, the J end by 0 bases, with 13 bases between. The CDR3 loop spans 14 amino acids. The CDR3: CATRTDSSGNTIYF. The CDR3 nucleotides read TGTGCCACCAGGACCGACAGCTCTGGAAACACCATATATTTT.

The chain recombines TRBV30 with TRBJ2-5; D uncertain. The V end was cut by 0 bases, the J end by 3 bases, with 8 bases between. The germline CDR1 and CDR2 sequences are GTSNPN and SVGIG (reference sequence). The CDR3 is 13 residues long. The CDR3 reads CAWSVLVKETQYF. The CDR3 coding sequence is TGTGCCTGGAGTGTACTGGTGAAAGAGACCCAGTACTTC.

This clone was seen a few times. V and J are TRBV12-5 and TRBJ1-1; D is uncertain. V gave up 3 bases and J gave up 8 bases, with 7 bases separating them. CDR1 is LGHNT and CDR2 is FRNRAP in the germline V gene. The CDR3 loop spans 11 amino acids. The CDR3 loop is CASGFGWEAFF. The CDR3 coding sequence is TGTGCTAGTGGTTTCGGGTGGGAAGCTTTCTTT.